This TCR beta chain was sequenced for a study of shared clonotypes between healthy human individuals. It was 150 to 200 ng DNA, 25,000 to 35,000 T cell genomes, that sorted-subset replicate PCRs used. TCRdb's copy holds only in-frame clones and misses some; the assay was immunoSEQ multiplex PCR. The table has over a million clones, 96% seen once. CDR1 and CDR2 from the germline V gene are KGHSH and LQKENI. Trimming stripped 6 bases from V and 0 bases from J, with 7 bases between. This CDR3 comprises 13 residues. Study findings and constraints: Non-shared clonotypes showed lower generation probabilities than clonotypes common to all four donors.

Only a few counts were recorded for this clone. Its target is not known. The same CDR3 can be traced to other DNA sequences in this sample. This sequence was found in a man between 25 and 39 years old in good health. The rearrangement joins TRBV18 to TRBJ2-3, with D unclear. The sequenced sample consisted of naive CD4+ T cells sorted from blood. Subset indicated: CD45RA+ positively selected. CDR3 region: CASSLDSTDTQYF. CDR3 coding DNA: TGTGCCAGCTCCCTGGACAGCACAGATACGCAGTATTTT.